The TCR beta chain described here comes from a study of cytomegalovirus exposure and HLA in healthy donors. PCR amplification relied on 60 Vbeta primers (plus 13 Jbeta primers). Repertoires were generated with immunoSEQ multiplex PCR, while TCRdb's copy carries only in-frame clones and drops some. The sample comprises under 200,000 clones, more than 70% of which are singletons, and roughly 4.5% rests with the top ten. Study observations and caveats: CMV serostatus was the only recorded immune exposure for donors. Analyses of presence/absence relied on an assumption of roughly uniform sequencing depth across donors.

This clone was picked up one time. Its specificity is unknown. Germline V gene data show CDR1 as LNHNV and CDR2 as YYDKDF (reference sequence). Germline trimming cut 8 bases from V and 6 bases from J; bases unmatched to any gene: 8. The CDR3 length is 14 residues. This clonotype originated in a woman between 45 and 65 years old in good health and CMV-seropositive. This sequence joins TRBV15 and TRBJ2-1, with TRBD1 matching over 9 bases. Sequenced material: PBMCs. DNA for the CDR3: TGTGCCACCCGCCGACAGGGGGTTTCCAATGAGCAGTTCTTC. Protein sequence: CATRRQGVSNEQFF.